Listed below are T cell receptor beta chains from one sample, sequenced in a study of blood T cell repertoires in COVID-19. Clones were sequenced by immunoSEQ multiplex PCR, and TCRdb holds only the in-frame ones, with some missing. This sample has about 250,000 clones; 83% occur once, and the top ten carry 3.6%. The sequenced material came from PBMCs or T cells enriched from blood (not recorded which). These receptors came from a woman aged 40 to 50 who had been exposed to COVID-19. The conserved cysteine and the conserved F or W are not part of the CDR3 here.

j_call v_call cdr3_aa
TRBJ1-1 TRBV7-6 ASSGQPNTEAF
TRBJ1-1 TRBV5-4 ASRTQLNTEAF
TRBJ2-7 TRBV25-1 ASSAGQAHYEQY
TRBJ2-1 TRBV5-4 ASSSSGGYNEQF
TRBJ1-5 TRBV23-1 ASSQSGGNQPQH
TRBJ1-4 TRBV19 ASSNPHNVGQGYEKLF
TRBJ2-3 TRBV3-1/TRBV3-2 ASSPRTSSDTQY
TRBJ2-6 TRBV20-1 SASDNSGANVLT
TRBJ1-3 TRBV27 ASSLQGGLGNTIY
TRBJ2-5 TRBV10-3 AIAGDQETQY
TRBJ1-5 TRBV18 ASSRGENQPQH
TRBJ1-5 TRBV3-1/TRBV3-2 ASSRGPNQPQH
TRBJ1-5 TRBV6-6 ASSHGQDRQPQH
TRBJ1-2 TRBV18 ASSPGGSLDGYT
TRBJ2-7 TRBV4-2 ASSPDRGSNEQY
TRBJ1-6 TRBV5-1 ATRTTLAGSPLH
TRBJ2-3 TRBV18 ASSPPPSGTDTQY
TRBJ2-3 TRBV7-7 ASSLRGETTDTQY
TRBJ2-5 TRBV19 ASSIEGLAGPQETQY
TRBJ2-7 TRBV11-1 ASSLETYHGIEQY
TRBJ2-1 TRBV9 ASSVDGTGYNEQF
TRBJ2-3 TRBV11-2 ASSLDPSGGGTDTQY
TRBJ2-1 TRBV7-2 ASSSWGGLSSYNEQF
TRBJ2-7 TRBV14 ASSQGLGSGYEQY
TRBJ1-1 TRBV19 ASSMGRTTEAF
TRBJ2-1 TRBV7-9 ASSLAIGGGQYNEQF
TRBJ1-2 TRBV28 ASSLELDGYT
TRBJ2-1 TRBV7-9 ASSSKSRGGLLNEQF